This T cell receptor beta chain was found in a study of long-term antiretroviral therapy in people with HIV. Study results and limitations: All time points showed a repertoire dominated by clones expanded before ART. Data on ART adherence, viral resistance or therapy changes were unavailable.

To note about this clone: The antigen remains unidentified.

Germline V CDR1 and CDR2: SGHKS, YYEKEE (reference sequence). This CDR3 contains 16 residues. The trim removed 4 bases at V and 0 bases at J, leaving 3 bases unmatched. The libraries were made with immunoSEQ v3.0 at survey level. TCRdb keeps only in-frame clones here, not all; method: immunoSEQ multiplex PCR. Of approximately 21,000 clones in the sample, about nine tenths were seen once. This TCR derives from a woman in her 30s with HIV. The sample here was unsorted PBMCs, taken 4.4 years before starting antiretroviral therapy. The chain joins TRBV5-5 to TRBJ2-6, with TRBD1 matching 8 bases. CDR3 nucleotide sequence: TGTGCCAGCAGCCCCGACAGGGGCTCTGGGGCCAACGTCCTGACTTTC. It specifies CASSPDRGSGANVLTF.